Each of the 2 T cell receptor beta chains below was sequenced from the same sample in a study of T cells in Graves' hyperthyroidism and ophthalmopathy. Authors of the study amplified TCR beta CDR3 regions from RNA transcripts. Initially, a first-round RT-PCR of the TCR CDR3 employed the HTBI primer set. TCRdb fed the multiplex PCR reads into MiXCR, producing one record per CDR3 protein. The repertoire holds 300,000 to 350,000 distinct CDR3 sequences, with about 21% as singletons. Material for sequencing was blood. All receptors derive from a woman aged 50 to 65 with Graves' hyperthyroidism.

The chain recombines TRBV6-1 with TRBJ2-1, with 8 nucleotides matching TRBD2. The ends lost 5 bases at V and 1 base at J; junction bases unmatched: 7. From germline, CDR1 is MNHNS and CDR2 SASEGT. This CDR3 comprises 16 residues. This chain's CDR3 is CASSKSGSPSYNEQFF. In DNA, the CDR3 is TGTGCCAGCAGTAAAAGCGGGAGCCCTTCCTACAATGAGCAGTTCTTC.

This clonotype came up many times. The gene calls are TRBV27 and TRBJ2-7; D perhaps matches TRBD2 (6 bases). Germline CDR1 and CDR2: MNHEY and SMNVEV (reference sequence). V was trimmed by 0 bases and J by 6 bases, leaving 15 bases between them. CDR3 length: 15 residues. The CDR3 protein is CASSLSGLSSGEQYF. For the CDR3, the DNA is TGTGCCAGCAGTTTATCGGGACTCTCTTCGGGCGAGCAGTACTTC.